This paragraph covers one T cell receptor beta chain sequence. What it binds is unknown. This CDR3 region has 15 residues. V was shortened by 0 bases and J by 2 bases, with 10 bases between the two germline ends. The V gene's germline CDR1 is SEHNR and CDR2 FQNEAQ (reference sequence). This record comes from a study of CD8+ T cells in alopecia areata. On the study more broadly: Patients in the study were on tofacitinib for 6 to 18 months, then off it for 6 months.

Treatment specified: oral pan-JAK inhibitor, 5-10 mg twice daily. RNA extraction was followed by reverse transcription into cDNA, which acted as the sequencing template. Assay used: immunoSEQ multiplex PCR; TCRdb lists only in-frame clones, some missing. The table shows around 190,000 clones, with 64% occurring only once. Study-level results: Scalp sample sequencing also detects resident alphabeta T cells of normal skin. Clarity of TCR sharing across patients fell short of that in mice, possibly HLA-related.

The receptor comes from a human donor with alopecia areata. The source material was CD4+ T cells sorted from blood, sampled at week 4, from a patient treated with tofacitinib. This chain connects TRBV7-9 to TRBJ2-5; tentative D call: TRBD2 (5 bases). For the CDR3, the DNA is TGTGCCAGCAGCTTAGCGGGAGCGGAACAAGAGACCCAGTACTTC. Its protein product is CASSLAGAEQETQYF.